This T cell receptor beta chain was identified during a study of T-cell memory formation after mild COVID-19. TCRdb used MiXCR to reprocess the 5' RACE reads, holding one entry per CDR3 protein. The sample holds 450,000 or so distinct CDR3 sequences, around a quarter seen once. Germline values: CDR1 SGHVS, CDR2 FNYEAQ. V gave up 2 bases and J gave up 3 bases; unmatched junction bases: 11. The CDR3 has 18 residues. The receptor's source is an adult woman who had mild COVID-19 (a few samples of this study predate the infection). Cell type and time point are not known. Sequencing was carried out using PBMCs or a T cell subset sorted from them (not recorded which). This sequence joins TRBV7-6 and TRBJ2-3; TRBD2 aligns across 10 bases. CDR3 amino acids: CASSLIRASGGQTDTQYF. The CDR3 nucleotides read TGTGCCAGCAGCTTAATAAGGGCTAGCGGGGGACAAACAGATACGCAGTATTTT. The whole variable domain, remainder taken from reference TRBV7-6 and TRBJ2-3, is GAGVSQSPRYKVTKRGQDVALRCDPISGHVSLYWYRQALGQGPEFLTYFNYEAQQDKSGLPNDRFSAERPEGSISTLTIQRTEQRDSAMYRCASSLIRASGGQTDTQYFGPGTRLTVL.